These T cell receptor beta chains were read from a single sample in a study of Ad26.COV2.S vaccination and SARS-CoV-2 variants. The repertoire was sequenced with immunoSEQ multiplex PCR; TCRdb's copy has only in-frame clones and lacks some. The repertoire includes around 370,000 clones, about 88% of them detected once, and 3.3% sits in the top ten. The specimen was peripheral blood, collected in a trial of Ad26.COV2.S vaccine versus placebo. These receptors were collected from a person between 18 and 65 years old who received the Ad26.COV2.S COVID-19 vaccine or a placebo. The CDR3 runs from the conserved cysteine through the conserved F or W. Each record gives: J gene, D gene, clone size, V gene, CDR3 protein, CDR3 DNA. D genes are given only for firm matches. Size values are once, few and many counts, or a class for expanded clones, and some rows have none.

TRBJ2-5 - - TRBV6-5 CASSYVPGVTQYF TGTGCCAGCAGTTACGTTCCAGGGGTGACCCAGTACTTC
TRBJ1-2 TRBD1 - TRBV6-5 CASSYSTGSGYGYTF TGTGCCAGCAGTTACTCGACAGGGTCGGGGTATGGCTACACCTTC
TRBJ2-7 - - TRBV5-1 CASSLVGGTIPYEQYF TGCGCCAGCAGCTTGGTTGGGGGGACAATTCCCTACGAGCAGTACTTC
TRBJ1-1 - - TRBV4-3 CASSQDVGSFTEAFF TGCGCCAGCAGCCAAGATGTCGGGAGTTTCACTGAAGCTTTCTTT
TRBJ2-5 - - TRBV5-4 CASSPGRAGRETQYF TGTGCCAGCAGCCCCGGGAGAGCCGGTCGGGAGACCCAGTACTTC
TRBJ2-7 TRBD2 - TRBV28 CASQSGVSYEQYF TGTGCCAGCCAAAGCGGGGTATCCTACGAGCAGTACTTC
TRBJ1-4 - - TRBV5-5 CATQRDGITTNEKLFF TGTGCCACCCAACGGGACGGAATAACGACTAATGAAAAACTGTTTTTT
TRBJ2-2 - - TRBV7-2 CASSSRTTTGELFF TGTGCCAGCAGCTCTAGGACTACCACCGGGGAGCTGTTTTTT
TRBJ1-2 - - TRBV18 CASSRGPDYGYTF TGTGCCAGCTCACGGGGGCCAGACTATGGCTACACCTTC
TRBJ1-1 - - TRBV11-2 CASSSSWQANTEAFF TGTGCCAGCAGCTCATCTTGGCAGGCGAACACTGAAGCTTTCTTT
TRBJ2-1 TRBD2 once TRBV29-1 CSVITSSGSSYNEQFF TGCAGCGTGATAACCTCTAGCGGGAGCTCCTACAATGAGCAGTTCTTC
TRBJ1-2 TRBD1 - TRBV15 CATSSDRGDYGYTF TGTGCCACCAGCAGCGACAGGGGAGACTATGGCTACACCTTC
TRBJ2-3 - - TRBV5-4 CASSFWRASDTQYF TGTGCCAGCAGCTTCTGGCGGGCATCAGATACGCAGTATTTT
TRBJ2-7 TRBD2 - TRBV4-1 CASSQEIWGAGDLHYEQYF TGCGCCAGCAGCCAAGAGATCTGGGGAGCGGGGGACTTACACTACGAGCAGTACTTC
TRBJ2-3 - - TRBV7-2 CASSFYAPTDTQYF TGTGCCAGCAGCTTTTACGCCCCCACAGATACGCAGTATTTT
TRBJ2-1 TRBD2 - TRBV19 CASREAGGPRDNEQFF TGTGCCAGTAGAGAGGCGGGAGGGCCGAGGGACAATGAGCAGTTCTTC
TRBJ2-5 - once TRBV6-5 CASSYGSIGETQYF TGTGCCAGCAGTTACGGTTCGATTGGGGAGACCCAGTACTTC
TRBJ2-1 - - TRBV20-1 CSAIPYNEQFF TGCAGTGCTATTCCATACAATGAGCAGTTCTTC
TRBJ1-2 - - TRBV29-1 CSVTADYYGYTF TGCAGCGTTACAGCAGACTACTATGGCTACACCTTC
TRBJ2-5 TRBD2 - TRBV7-2 CASSSKRGGPQETQYF TGTGCCAGCAGTTCCAAGCGGGGGGGACCCCAAGAGACCCAGTACTTC
TRBJ1-4 - - TRBV7-2 CASSLMTEGNNEKLFF TGTGCCAGCAGCTTGATGACAGAGGGGAATAATGAAAAACTGTTTTTT
TRBJ1-5 TRBD1 once TRBV3-1/TRBV3-2 CASSQDLYPGGGSNQPQHF TGTGCCAGCAGCCAAGATCTGTACCCAGGGGGTGGGAGCAATCAGCCCCAGCATTTT
TRBJ1-2 TRBD1 few TRBV3-1/TRBV3-2 CASSRTGANYGYTF TGTGCCAGCAGCCGGACAGGGGCTAACTATGGCTACACCTTC
TRBJ2-5 - - TRBV30 CAWSFGGQETQYF TGTGCCTGGAGTTTCGGCGGTCAAGAGACCCAGTACTTC
TRBJ2-5 - - TRBV2 CASNFDQETQYF TGTGCCAGCAATTTCGACCAAGAGACCCAGTACTTC
TRBJ2-1 TRBD1 - TRBV7-9 CASSERQGIDNEQFF TGTGCCAGCAGCGAACGACAGGGGATCGACAATGAGCAGTTCTTC
TRBJ1-6 - - TRBV13 CASSPLTGGHSPLHF TGTGCCAGCAGTCCTTTGACAGGCGGCCATTCACCCCTCCACTTT
TRBJ2-3 TRBD2 - TRBV5-1 CASSPTSGAPSTDTQYF TGCGCCAGCAGCCCGACTAGCGGGGCCCCAAGCACAGATACGCAGTATTTT
TRBJ2-3 - - TRBV9 CASSVGPARADTQYF TGTGCCAGCAGCGTGGGACCCGCGCGTGCAGATACGCAGTATTTT
TRBJ2-5 TRBD2 - TRBV6-5 CASSPQLAKETQYF TGTGCCAGCAGTCCACAACTAGCGAAAGAGACCCAGTACTTC
TRBJ2-1 TRBD1 - TRBV7-2 CASSTGDSRYNEQFF TGTGCCAGCAGCACCGGGGACAGTAGATACAATGAGCAGTTCTTC
TRBJ2-5 TRBD1 - TRBV28 CASRQPVTGGAGETQYF TGTGCCAGCAGGCAGCCTGTCACAGGGGGCGCAGGAGAGACCCAGTACTTC
TRBJ1-5 TRBD1 - TRBV6-5 CASSLRQGSQPQHF TGTGCCAGCAGTTTGAGACAGGGATCCCAGCCCCAGCATTTT
TRBJ2-5 - - TRBV6-5 CASSYSRGGGQETQYF TGTGCCAGCAGTTACTCGAGGGGGGGAGGCCAAGAGACCCAGTACTTC
TRBJ2-1 - - TRBV4-1 CASSQEGDYNEQFF TGCGCCAGCAGCCAAGAGGGGGATTACAATGAGCAGTTCTTC
TRBJ2-1 TRBD2 - TRBV7-2 CASSHSRLAGVNEQFF TGTGCCAGCAGCCACTCCCGACTAGCGGGGGTTAATGAGCAGTTCTTC
TRBJ1-2 TRBD1 - TRBV3-1/TRBV3-2 CASSPGQILSYTF TGTGCCAGCAGCCCGGGACAGATCTTAAGCTACACCTTC
TRBJ2-7 TRBD1 - TRBV6-5 CASSLGQGSFYEQYF TGTGCCAGCAGCCTGGGACAGGGATCTTTTTACGAGCAGTACTTC
TRBJ2-7 TRBD2 - TRBV18 CASSSTSGGVGEQYF TGTGCCAGCTCATCCACTAGCGGGGGGGTCGGCGAGCAGTACTTC
TRBJ2-1 - - TRBV6-2/TRBV6-3 CASSHEDYPSYNEQFF TGTGCCAGCAGCCATGAGGACTACCCCTCCTACAATGAGCAGTTCTTC
TRBJ2-3 - - TRBV7-2 CASSQLRGARTDTQYF TGTGCCAGCAGCCAACTTCGGGGAGCCCGCACAGATACGCAGTATTTT
TRBJ1-4 - few TRBV7-2 CASSYRLGRANEKLFF TGTGCCAGCAGCTACCGGCTGGGGAGGGCTAATGAAAAACTGTTTTTT
TRBJ1-6 TRBD1 - TRBV30 CAWGDRGNSPLHF TGTGCCTGGGGGGACAGGGGGAATTCACCCCTCCACTTT
TRBJ1-1 TRBD1 - TRBV28 CASRRDRIEAFF TGTGCCAGCAGGCGGGACAGGATTGAAGCTTTCTTT
TRBJ2-1 TRBD2 - TRBV28 CASSSLWLAGQNEQFF TGTGCCAGCAGTTCGCTTTGGCTAGCGGGTCAGAATGAGCAGTTCTTC
TRBJ2-1 TRBD2 few TRBV11-3 CASSLGRGLAGGQTYNEQFF TGTGCCAGCAGCTTAGGGAGGGGACTAGCGGGAGGACAAACCTACAATGAGCAGTTCTTC
TRBJ2-1 TRBD2 - TRBV28 CASSHLLTSGVYNEQFF TGTGCCAGCAGCCATCTGCTTACTAGCGGGGTTTACAATGAGCAGTTCTTC
TRBJ1-6 - - TRBV3-1/TRBV3-2 CASSQDYPGSAYNSPLHF TGTGCCAGCAGCCAAGACTACCCGGGGAGTGCCTATAATTCACCCCTCCACTTT
TRBJ2-4 - - TRBV19 CASSIQGGAKNIQYF TGTGCCAGTAGTATTCAGGGGGGAGCCAAAAACATTCAGTACTTC